What follows are 26 T cell receptor beta chains derived from one specimen sequenced in a study of immune aging and cytomegalovirus after organ transplant (dated by TCRdb to 2020 to 2022). The library was prepared using single-cell sequencing. The sequencer was an Illumina NovaSeq 6000. The BD Rhapsody Targeted mRNA and AbSeq Reagent Kit, in a microwell format, was used for cell capture and library preparation. TCRdb redid the processing of the public reads, applying fastp at Q25 and MiXCR, and retained in-frame beta chains. Each CDR3 protein gets just one entry, which takes the most common genes and DNA from the rows behind it. In all, the sample holds 20,000 to 25,000 distinct CDR3 sequences, and just over 35% of those were seen once. Jointly, the top ten make up 20% to 25% of the sample. No antigen has been assigned to these receptors. The time point label here, explained by the study, means: five sample-tagged time points from pre-transplant (day -1) to day 368 post-transplant, pooled.

The source was CMV peptide-activated CD4+ and CD8+ T cells sorted from blood, collected at five time points, pooled. The cell subset or site label here, explained by the study, means: sorted CD8+CD137+ and CD4+CD154+ T cells after less than 15 h CMV IE-1 peptide stimulation. The receptors here all came from a female donor who had a heart transplant and CMV viremia.

With regard to this clonotype: Its ends do not fully match the called genes, so a read error is possible. This chain connects TRBV19 to TRBJ1-6; maybe TRBD1 (5 bases). Germline CDR1 reads LNHDA; CDR2 reads SQIVND (reference sequence). The CDR3 has 15 residues. The CDR3 loop reads CASIDSSGQPSPLHF. The CDR3 nucleotides are TGTGCCAGTATTGACAGCTCGGGTCAACCTTCACCCCTCCACTTC.

This clonotype was detected many times. The chain uses TRBV7-9 and TRBJ2-7; D may be TRBD2 (6 bases). This CDR3 is 15 amino acids long. Germline values: CDR1 SEHNR, CDR2 FQNEAQ (reference sequence). V was clipped by 3 bases and J by 4 bases, with 16 bases between them. CDR3: CASSLDRDWGYEQYF. CDR3 nucleotide sequence: TGTGCCAGCAGCTTGGACCGGGACTGGGGATACGAGCAGTACTTC.

The sample holds many counts of this clonotype. The rearrangement joins TRBV28 to TRBJ1-2; D is possibly TRBD1 (6 bases). The CDR3 extends over 14 amino acids. Trimming removed 6 bases at V and 4 bases at J, with 15 bases between. Germline CDR1 MDHEN, CDR2 SYDVKM. As DNA, the CDR3 is TGTGCCAGCAGCCTCTCAGGGGAAGTCTATGGCTACACCTTC. Translated: CASSLSGEVYGYTF.

The chain recombines TRBV30 with TRBJ2-1, with D possibly matching TRBD2 (6 bases). The CDR3 runs to 12 residues. The V end was cut by 3 bases, the J end by 9 bases, with 12 bases between. Germline values: CDR1 GTSNPN, CDR2 SVGIG (reference sequence). DNA for the CDR3: TGTGCCTGGAGGAGACTAGGAGGTGAGCAGTTCTTC. It translates to CAWRRLGGEQFF. The full variable domain, rest sourced from reference TRBV30 and TRBJ2-1, is SQTIHQWPATLVQPVGSPLSLECTVEGTSNPNLYWYRQAAGRGLQLLFYSVGIGQISSEVPQNLSASRPQDRQFILSSKKLLLSDSGFYLCAWRRLGGEQFFGPGTRLTVL.

This clonotype is medium-sized by share. V usage is TRBV30 and J usage is TRBJ1-2; D is unresolved. Germline CDR1 and CDR2: GTSNPN and SVGIG (reference sequence). V lost 3 bases and J lost 6, with 17 bases in between. The CDR3 runs 14 residues. CDR3 sequence reads: CAWRTLGRKNGYTF. The CDR3 nucleotides are TGTGCCTGGAGGACCCTAGGACGGAAGAATGGCTACACCTTC.

The chain recombines TRBV7-9 with TRBJ2-1; TRBD1 matches at 7 bases. This CDR3 region has 15 residues. CDR1 SEHNR and CDR2 FQNEAQ come from the germline V gene (reference sequence). J was trimmed by 5 bases and V by 5 bases; bases with no gene match: 9. CDR3 sequence (DNA): TGTGCCAGCAGCCGTACCGGGACAGAAAACAATGAGCAGTTCTTC. Its translation is CASSRTGTENNEQFF.

The CDR3, as DNA: TGTGCCCTCGGGACTTCGGAGTCCAATGAGCAGTTCTTC. This gives the protein CALGTSESNEQFF. The V call is TRBV10-3, the J call TRBJ2-1, with TRBD2 as a possible D gene (6 bases). CDR1 ENHRY and CDR2 SYGVKD come from the germline V gene. V lost 11 bases to trimming and J lost 6 bases, with 17 bases between them. The CDR3 has 13 residues.

Ten or more counts support this clonotype. The chain links TRBV6-1 to TRBJ2-1, with 7 positions matching TRBD2. The CDR3 has 16 amino acids. V was pared by 6 bases and J by 4 bases, with 12 bases of the junction left unmatched. The germline V gene has CDR1 MNHNS and CDR2 SASEGT. The CDR3, as DNA: TGTGCCAGCAGCTCTCTCTCTAGCGGATTATACAATGAGCAGTTCTTC. Its protein product is CASSSLSSGLYNEQFF.

This clonotype was seen only a few times. This rearrangement joins TRBV29-1 to TRBJ1-2, with a weak D call TRBD1 (5 bases). From germline, CDR1 is SQVTM and CDR2 ANQGSEA. The germline V and J ends were trimmed by 3 bases and 0 bases, with 20 bases remaining between them. This CDR3 contains 17 residues. CDR3 amino acids: CSVDRIDRDFANYGYTF. CDR3 sequence (DNA): TGCAGCGTTGATAGGATCGACAGAGATTTTGCTAACTATGGCTACACCTTC.

This chain links TRBV5-5 with TRBJ2-1; TRBD1 matches 10 bases. The CDR3 is made up of 16 amino acids. CDR1 SGHKS and CDR2 YYEKEE come from the germline V gene (reference sequence). With 4 bases clipped from V and 6 bases from J, the junction kept 10 bases outside the gene matches. The CDR3: CASSRTGGPLGNEQFF. The CDR3 coding sequence is TGTGCCAGCAGCCGGACAGGGGGGCCCTTGGGCAATGAGCAGTTCTTC.

This rearrangement joins TRBV19 to TRBJ2-3; 11 positions agree with TRBD2. From germline, CDR1 is LNHDA and CDR2 SQIVND (reference sequence). V was pared by 2 bases and J by 1 base, with 8 bases of the junction left unmatched. The CDR3 is made up of 18 amino acids. As DNA, the CDR3 is TGTGCCAGTAGTATACGGGCGGGGACTAGCGGACGCACAGATACGCAGTATTTT. Protein sequence: CASSIRAGTSGRTDTQYF.

Judged by abundance, this clonotype is medium-sized (0.01 to 0.1%). The rearrangement links TRBV29-1 to TRBJ2-1; the D call may be TRBD1 or TRBD2 (5 bases each). From germline, CDR1 is SQVTM and CDR2 ANQGSEA. Between the trimmed V and J ends, which lost 4 bases and 4 bases, there was a span of 14 bases. The CDR3 is 14 residues long. CDR3 residues: CSVAGAGKYNEQFF. For the CDR3, the DNA is TGCAGCGTTGCCGGGGCAGGCAAATACAATGAGCAGTTCTTC.

There are a few counts of this clonotype. It may be a read error: a sequence one base away is much more abundant. V and J are TRBV2 and TRBJ1-4; 7 bases align to TRBD1. Germline V lookup: CDR1 SNHLY, CDR2 FYNNEI. The CDR3 covers 13 residues. CDR3 sequence: CASGDRVWERLFF. CDR3 bases: TGTGCCAGCGGCGACAGGGTATGGGAAAGACTGTTTTTT.

A few counts support this clonotype. CDR3 region: CASSRGLGTTMNTEAFF. The DNA for the CDR3 is TGTGCCAGCAGTAGGGGGCTGGGCACAACCATGAACACTGAAGCTTTCTTT. This chain links TRBV5-6 with TRBJ1-1; 7 positions agree with TRBD1. The J segment lost 0 bases and the V segment lost 5 bases, leaving 13 bases of the junction unmatched. Germline V gene sequence: CDR1 SGHDT, CDR2 YYEEEE. CDR3 length equals 17 residues. The variable domain in full, with the rest retrieved from reference TRBV5-6 and TRBJ1-1, is DAGVTQSPTHLIKTRGQQVTLRCSPKSGHDTVSWYQQALGQGPQFIFQYYEEEERQRGNFPDRFSGHQFPNYSSELNVNALLLGDSALYLCASSRGLGTTMNTEAFFGQGTRLTVV.

Of note for this clonotype: This is likely a read error, given that the CDR3 carries no conserved phenylalanine or tryptophan at its end. The chain employs TRBV6-1 and TRBJ2-7, with D uncertain. Trimming removed 2 bases at V and 2 bases at J, with 10 bases between. The germline V gene encodes CDR1 MNHNS and CDR2 SASEGT. This CDR3 comprises 14 residues. CDR3 sequence reads: CASSELGGTYEQYS. DNA for the CDR3: TGTGCCAGCAGTGAATTAGGCGGTACCTACGAGCAGTACTCC.

This clonotype turned up a few times. This chain uses TRBV21-1 with TRBJ2-3; the table assigns TRBD2, which was not confirmed against the DNA. TRBV21-1 is flagged as a pseudogene. CDR3 size: 16 residues. The CDR3 DNA follows: TGTGCCAGCAGCAAAGTGGCGGGACGGCAGGCAGATACGCAGTATTTT. It codes for CASSKVAGRQADTQYF.

Sample share makes this clonotype medium-sized. V is TRBV29-1 and J is TRBJ2-7; perhaps D is TRBD1 or TRBD2 (7 bases each). Germline V gene lookup returns CDR1 SQVTM and CDR2 ANQGSEA. The ends were cut back, 6 bases at V and 7 bases at J, with 19 bases in the middle. This CDR3 has 13 amino acids. The CDR3 sequence is CSVPRGGGDEQYF. The DNA of the CDR3 is TGCAGCGTCCCCAGGGGGGGAGGTGATGAGCAGTACTTC.

The gene calls are TRBV7-2 and TRBJ1-5, with TRBD1 matching 7 bases. Per germline, CDR1 SGHTA and CDR2 FQGNSA. This CDR3 has 15 amino acids. The J segment lost 5 bases and the V segment lost 5 bases, leaving 9 bases of the junction unmatched. The DNA for the CDR3 is TGTGCCAGCAGCCGCTCACAGGGGTTATATCAGCCCCAGCATTTT. This gives the protein CASSRSQGLYQPQHF.

The V gene is TRBV2, the J gene TRBJ1-2; tentatively, D is TRBD1 (6 bases). CDR1 is SNHLY and CDR2 is FYNNEI in the germline V gene. CDR3 length: 12 residues. Trimming removed 7 bases from V and 8 bases from J, with 14 bases in between. The CDR3 DNA reads as TGTGCCAGCATGGCCCAGGGGTCCGGCTACACCTTC. Translated, it gives CASMAQGSGYTF.

This chain connects TRBV23-1 to TRBJ2-2; 9 nucleotides match TRBD1. TRBV23-1 has ORF status, its function being uncertain. CDR3 length equals 20 residues. The trim removed 3 bases at V and 4 bases at J, leaving 18 bases unmatched. CDR3 sequence (DNA): TGCGCCAGCAGTCACACCGAGGTCCGGGACAGGGCGCCGTTCACCGGGGAGCTGTTTTTT. Translated: CASSHTEVRDRAPFTGELFF.

To note about this clonotype: It is likely a read error, because the conserved phenylalanine at the end of the CDR3 is missing. The chain recombines TRBV7-9 with TRBJ2-3; D gene uncertain. CDR3 length: 13 residues. The germline V gene encodes CDR1 SEHNR and CDR2 FQNEAQ (reference sequence). Trimming took off 3 bases at V and 2 bases at J, with 6 bases between the two ends. The CDR3 DNA sequence: TGTGCCAGCAGCTTGACTGACACAGATACGCAGTATTCT. Its translation is CASSLTDTDTQYS.

This clonotype was counted only a few times. The chain uses TRBV5-4 and TRBJ2-7; the D is unclear. The germline V gene has CDR1 SGHNT and CDR2 YYREEE (reference sequence). The CDR3 is 13 residues long. V lost 5 bases and J lost 1, with 10 bases in between. DNA for the CDR3: TGTGCCAGCAGACTGGACCTATCCTACGAGCAGTACTTC. It specifies CASRLDLSYEQYF.

The V and J genes are TRBV19 and TRBJ2-1, with 14 bases that match TRBD2. This CDR3 has 16 residues. Germline values: CDR1 LNHDA, CDR2 SQIVND (reference sequence). Trimming took 5 bases from V and 6 from J; bases not matched to a gene: 6. The CDR3 DNA is TGTGCCAGTAGTTCCGGGACTAGCGGGAGTCGCAATGAGCAGTTCTTC. Its translation: CASSSGTSGSRNEQFF.

The chain carries TRBV7-9 and TRBJ1-1; no reliable D call. The CDR3 has 16 amino acids. Trimming took off 1 base at V and 11 bases at J, with 23 bases between the two ends. Germline V lookup: CDR1 SEHNR, CDR2 FQNEAQ (reference sequence). The CDR3 is CASSLEATLIVVEAFF. The CDR3 DNA follows: TGTGCCAGCAGCTTAGAGGCGACGCTTATAGTAGTAGAGGCTTTCTTT.

This clonotype was found a few times. The CDR3 region is CSVTRGGRVNTEAFF. CDR3 nucleotides: TGCAGCGTTACCCGCGGGGGTAGGGTGAACACTGAAGCTTTCTTT. J is TRBJ1-1 and V is TRBV29-1, with a tentative D call TRBD1 (5 bases). The CDR3 runs 15 residues. Looked up from germline, CDR1 is SQVTM and CDR2 is ANQGSEA. V gave up 5 bases and J gave up 0 bases, with 16 bases separating them. The entire variable domain, with the rest obtained from reference TRBV29-1 and TRBJ1-1, is as follows: SAVISQKPSRDICQRGTSLTIQCQVDSQVTMMFWYRQQPGQSLTLIATANQGSEATYESGFVIDKFPISRPNLTFSTLTVSNMSPEDSSIYLCSVTRGGRVNTEAFFGQGTRLTVV.

Notes on this clonotype: It is likely a read error, because the conserved phenylalanine at the end of the CDR3 is missing. It is unclear where the CDR3 begins or ends on the DNA, so no DNA is shown, and the CDR3 is as TCRdb lists it. The rearrangement links TRBV4-2 to TRBJ2-3. The CDR3 has 13 amino acids, counting both end residues. Germline CDR1 LGHNA, CDR2 YNFKEQ. The CDR3 sequence: CARSQDRLRSRYS.